This T cell receptor (beta chain) is drawn from a study of T cell repertoires in cytomegalovirus infection. Background on the study: From public TCR beta signatures came an indication of both CMV infection and matching HLA type.

Findings of the study overall: Within the response measured ex vivo, HLA-C-restricted CMV-specific TCR beta clonotypes were dominant. Cumulative public TCR beta family frequency identified CMV carriers with the relevant HLA.

To note about this clonotype: Its antigen is undetermined.

TCRdb reprocessed the reads via MiXCR and lists one record per CDR3 protein. This sample has hundreds of thousands of distinct CDR3 sequences, with 10% to 12% found just once. Germline V gene lookup returns CDR1 GTSNPN and CDR2 SVGIG (reference sequence). The CDR3 loop spans 11 amino acids. V trimming: 8 bases; J trimming: 10 bases; junction bases outside the gene matches: 7. This chain links TRBV30 with TRBJ2-1, with 8 nucleotides matching TRBD1. Sequencing used PBMCs. The TCR originated in a human donor in good health (CMV status not recorded). Some clones in this sample may be carry-over from other donors' samples. CDR3 region: CAGTGIYEQFF. The CDR3 nucleotides are TGTGCCGGGACAGGAATCTACGAGCAGTTCTTC.